The present TCR beta chain was sequenced within a study of control samples from healthy donors and cancer patients. Clones were sequenced by immunoSEQ multiplex PCR, and TCRdb holds only the in-frame ones, with some missing. The sample consists of 110,000 or so clones, about nine tenths of them appearing once. Looked up from germline, CDR1 is SGHTA and CDR2 is FQGTGA. CDR3 size: 16 residues. J was trimmed by 3 bases and V by 5 bases; bases with no gene match: 6. This clone was found once. This receptor was taken from a human donor in good health. The donor label of this sample is uncertain. J is TRBJ2-3 and V is TRBV7-3, with 12 bases identical to TRBD2. The sequenced material came from blood. DNA for the CDR3: TGTGCCAGCAGCACGCTAGCGGGGGGGCCGACAGATACGCAGTATTTT. This encodes CASSTLAGGPTDTQYF. Together with reference TRBV7-3 and TRBJ2-3, the CDR3 gives the full variable domain: GAGVSQTPSNKVTEKGKYVELRCDPISGHTALYWYRQSLGQGPEFLIYFQGTGAADDSGLPNDRFFAVRPEGSVSTLKIQRTERGDSAVYLCASSTLAGGPTDTQYFGPGTRLTVL.